This TCR beta chain was documented in a study of blood T cell repertoires in COVID-19. Study-wide background: PBMCs, B-cell-depleted T cells, or T cells were the source of the cDNA or gDNA that made up the material.

The V end lost 7 bases, the J end lost 7 bases, and 19 bases lay between the germline ends. The germline V gene encodes CDR1 MDHEN and CDR2 SYDVKM. The CDR3 spans 14 residues. Original analysis: From reference gene primer amplification, estimates of nucleated cell counts were derived. TCRdb's table, derived via immunoSEQ multiplex PCR, lists solely in-frame clones and lacks some. V, J and clone size derive from that table, while D and trimming were established from the DNA sequence. The table shows under 200,000 clones, with around four fifths occurring only once. Sequencing input: peripheral blood. The V gene is TRBV28, the J gene TRBJ1-1; no firm D call. The sequence was collected from a man between 65 and 85 years old with active or convalescent COVID-19. The CDR3: CASILGNYKGEAFF. CDR3 nucleotides: TGTGCCAGCATACTCGGGAATTACAAAGGTGAAGCTTTCTTT.